Listed below are T cell receptor beta chains from one sample, sequenced in a study of technical replicates of blood from a few donors. The data were produced by immunoSEQ multiplex PCR, yet TCRdb's version contains in-frame clones alone and is incomplete. Found here are about 76,000 clones, approximately 83% of them singletons; the top ten hold around 4.8%. The sequenced sample was PBMCs. The receptors stem from a human donor in good health. Some clones in this sample may be carry-over from other donors' samples. The CDR3 runs from the conserved cysteine through the conserved F or W. Each record gives: V gene, clone size, J gene, D gene, CDR3 protein, CDR3 DNA. D genes are given only for firm matches. Some rows have no size entry. The others give once, few or many, or a class for an expanded clone.

TRBV9	few	TRBJ2-3	TRBD2	CASSVGTSGTQYF	TGTGCCAGCAGCGTAGGAACTAGCGGGACGCAGTATTTT
TRBV6-1	-	TRBJ1-1	-	CASSEVAAAPNTEAFF	TGTGCCAGCAGTGAAGTCGCCGCGGCACCGAACACTGAAGCTTTCTTT
TRBV19	-	TRBJ1-4	-	CASSGRLLRNEKLFF	TGTGCCAGTAGTGGCCGACTGCTCCGTAATGAAAAACTGTTTTTT
TRBV10-3	-	TRBJ1-1	-	CAISGPGRSTEAFF	TGTGCCATCAGTGGACCCGGAAGGAGCACTGAAGCTTTCTTT
TRBV6-1	-	TRBJ2-1	TRBD1	CASSEGQGAYNEQFF	TGTGCCAGCAGTGAAGGGCAGGGGGCTTACAATGAGCAGTTCTTC
TRBV7-9	-	TRBJ2-5	-	CASSLALTAQETQYF	TGTGCCAGCAGCTTAGCGCTGACAGCCCAAGAGACCCAGTACTTC
TRBV9	-	TRBJ1-3	-	CASSVVVLQGSGNTIYF	TGTGCCAGCAGCGTAGTAGTCTTACAGGGATCTGGAAACACCATATATTTT
TRBV30	-	TRBJ1-1	TRBD1	CAWTTGGGTEAFF	TGTGCCTGGACCACAGGGGGAGGGACTGAAGCTTTCTTT
TRBV19	-	TRBJ2-1	-	CASQGGGPYNEQFF	TGTGCCAGCCAAGGGGGTGGGCCTTACAATGAGCAGTTCTTC
TRBV5-5	-	TRBJ1-2	-	CASSLGQADGYTF	TGTGCCAGCAGCTTGGGACAGGCGGACGGCTACACCTTC
TRBV4-1	once	TRBJ2-1	TRBD2	CASSPVLADYNEQFF	TGCGCCAGCAGCCCCGTACTAGCGGATTACAATGAGCAGTTCTTC
TRBV30	-	TRBJ2-1	-	CAWSPTPAGEQFF	TGTGCCTGGAGTCCGACCCCAGCAGGTGAGCAGTTCTTC
TRBV6-1	-	TRBJ2-1	-	CASSEGGPYNEQFF	TGTGCCAGCAGTGAAGGGGGGCCCTACAATGAGCAGTTCTTC
TRBV5-1	-	TRBJ1-3	TRBD1	CASSLGQESGNTIYF	TGCGCCAGCAGCTTAGGACAGGAGTCTGGAAACACCATATATTTT
TRBV5-4	-	TRBJ2-2	-	CASSLVGNTGELFF	TGTGCCAGCAGCTTGGTCGGGAACACCGGGGAGCTGTTTTTT
TRBV6-5	-	TRBJ1-5	-	CASSQALSQPQHF	TGTGCCAGCAGTCAAGCGTTGAGTCAGCCCCAGCATTTT
TRBV6-5	-	TRBJ1-2	-	CASSSSVGITGYTF	TGTGCCAGCAGTTCGTCAGTCGGTATCACGGGATACACCTTC
TRBV9	-	TRBJ2-3	-	CASSSSGARADTQYF	TGTGCCAGCAGCTCCTCAGGGGCCAGGGCAGATACGCAGTATTTT
TRBV5-1	-	TRBJ2-7	TRBD2	CASSFFSGTNYEQYF	TGCGCCAGCAGCTTTTTTAGCGGGACAAATTACGAGCAGTACTTC
TRBV4-1	-	TRBJ2-1	TRBD2	CASSQERGEQFF	TGCGCCAGCAGCCAGGAGCGGGGTGAGCAGTTCTTC
TRBV12-5	-	TRBJ2-3	TRBD2	CASGVASGVTDTQYF	TGTGCTAGTGGAGTCGCTAGCGGAGTAACAGATACGCAGTATTTT
TRBV5-1	once	TRBJ1-4	-	CASDGRRGPVATNEKLFF	TGCGCCAGCGACGGTCGCAGGGGCCCAGTTGCAACTAATGAAAAACTGTTTTTT
TRBV30	few	TRBJ1-2	TRBD1	CAWTLHRGYGYTF	TGTGCCTGGACATTGCACAGGGGCTATGGCTACACCTTC
TRBV5-5	-	TRBJ1-1	TRBD1	CASSKPGTGGARAEAFF	TGTGCCAGCAGCAAACCCGGGACAGGGGGCGCCAGGGCTGAAGCTTTCTTT
TRBV2	-	TRBJ1-3	-	CASSERQGISGNTIYF	TGTGCCAGCAGTGAACGCCAGGGGATCTCTGGAAACACCATATATTTT
TRBV2	-	TRBJ1-5	-	CASRGRGGNQPQHF	TGTGCCAGCAGGGGCAGGGGAGGCAATCAGCCCCAGCATTTT
TRBV27	-	TRBJ1-2	-	CASSPRPGHFGGYTF	TGTGCCAGCAGTCCCAGACCGGGACACTTTGGGGGCTACACCTTC
TRBV30	-	TRBJ2-1	TRBD2	CAWSVALAGENEQFF	TGTGCCTGGAGTGTAGCGTTAGCGGGAGAAAATGAGCAGTTCTTC
TRBV5-1	-	TRBJ2-7	TRBD2	CASSPLTGGPSEQYF	TGCGCCAGCAGTCCCCTCACGGGAGGGCCCAGCGAGCAGTACTTC
TRBV7-6	-	TRBJ2-7	-	CASSGGPGPSYEQYF	TGTGCCAGCTCCGGGGGGCCAGGCCCATCCTACGAGCAGTACTTC
TRBV6-6	-	TRBJ2-7	-	CASSSSAYEQYF	TGTGCCAGCAGTTCTTCAGCCTACGAGCAGTACTTC
TRBV6-1	-	TRBJ2-5	-	CASSEEAGVGQETQYF	TGTGCCAGCAGTGAAGAGGCAGGGGTAGGGCAAGAGACCCAGTACTTC
TRBV30	-	TRBJ2-7	-	CAWGRYSYEQYF	TGTGCCTGGGGCAGGTACTCCTACGAGCAGTACTTC
TRBV6-5	-	TRBJ1-5	-	CASSAGPQGQPQHF	TGTGCCAGCAGTGCGGGACCGCAAGGGCAGCCCCAGCATTTT
TRBV27	-	TRBJ2-4	-	CASSPAQTVLAKNIQYF	TGTGCCAGCAGTCCAGCACAGACGGTCCTAGCCAAAAACATTCAGTACTTC
TRBV27	-	TRBJ1-1	-	CASSVFPRQGMWNTEAFF	TGTGCCAGCAGCGTTTTCCCCAGGCAGGGAATGTGGAACACTGAAGCTTTCTTT
TRBV9	few	TRBJ1-1	-	CASSHRVEDTEAFF	TGTGCCAGCAGCCACCGGGTGGAGGACACTGAAGCTTTCTTT
TRBV13	-	TRBJ1-4	TRBD1	CASSLGGTGVGEKLFF	TGTGCCAGCAGCTTGGGGGGGACAGGGGTAGGCGAAAAACTGTTTTTT
TRBV7-9	-	TRBJ1-1	TRBD1	CASGQGMNTEAFF	TGTGCCAGCGGACAGGGGATGAACACTGAAGCTTTCTTT
TRBV12-5	-	TRBJ1-6	-	CASGAGTGNSPLHF	TGTGCTAGTGGCGCCGGGACTGGAAATTCACCCCTCCACTTT
TRBV5-4	few	TRBJ2-5	TRBD2	CASSGQTSGEETQYF	TGTGCCAGCAGCGGACAAACTAGCGGGGAAGAGACCCAGTACTTC
TRBV7-6	-	TRBJ2-1	-	CASRPGPGGNEQFF	TGTGCCAGCAGGCCCGGGCCCGGAGGCAATGAGCAGTTCTTC